A single sample gave rise to the 18 T cell receptor beta chains below, sequenced in a study of CD8+ T cells in alopecia areata. cDNA serving as the sequencing template came from extracted, reverse transcribed RNA. Libraries were prepared by immunoSEQ multiplex PCR; TCRdb keeps only in-frame clonotypes and omits some of them. The data hold hundreds of thousands of clones, with 65% to 70% observed a single time. The material was CD4+ T cells sorted from blood, obtained at week 0. These receptors all stem from a human donor with alopecia areata.

The chain carries TRBV30 and TRBJ2-5; tentatively, D is TRBD2 (5 bases). The CDR3 consists of 14 residues. Germline V gene data show CDR1 as GTSNPN and CDR2 as SVGIG (reference sequence). The V end was cut by 2 bases, the J end by 5 bases, with 15 bases between. Here the CDR3 DNA reads TGTGCCTGGAGTCGGCTAGCCGTCCTTGAGACCCAGTACTTC. Translating it yields CAWSRLAVLETQYF.

CDR3 nucleotide sequence: TGTGCCAGCAGCTTAGTGGGACAGGGTCGGAATGAGCAGTTCTTC. It encodes CASSLVGQGRNEQFF. The rearrangement links TRBV7-6 to TRBJ2-1; 9 bases are a match to TRBD1. V dropped 1 base and J dropped 7; count of bases not matched to a gene: 5. This CDR3 spans 15 amino acids. Germline V gene sequence: CDR1 SGHVS, CDR2 FNYEAQ. Full variable domain (remainder filled in from reference TRBV7-6 and TRBJ2-1): GAGVSQSPRYKVTKRGQDVALRCDPISGHVSLYWYRQALGQGPEFLTYFNYEAQQDKSGLPNDRFSAERPEGSISTLTIQRTEQRDSAMYRCASSLVGQGRNEQFFGPGTRLTVL.

The chain employs TRBV6-5 and TRBJ1-1, with 8 bases identical to TRBD1. Germline V gene data show CDR1 as MNHEY and CDR2 as SVGAGI. The V gene end was trimmed by 6 bases and the J gene end by 5 bases; junction bases not matched to a gene: 8. The CDR3 covers 14 residues. CDR3 sequence: CASRTRTGSTEAFF. In DNA form, the CDR3 reads TGTGCCAGCAGGACAAGGACAGGGTCGACTGAAGCTTTCTTT.

This clone has more than one count but fewer than ten. V usage is TRBV6-5 and J usage is TRBJ2-1; D possibly corresponds to TRBD1 (6 bases). Germline loops: CDR1 MNHEY, CDR2 SVGAGI. The V and J ends lost 0 bases and 0 bases respectively, with 9 bases between them. CDR3 length equals 16 residues. The CDR3 region is CASSYSIGGSYNEQFF. CDR3 bases: TGTGCCAGCAGTTACTCGATAGGGGGCTCCTACAATGAGCAGTTCTTC.

This chain connects TRBV5-6 to TRBJ2-5, with D possibly matching TRBD2 (6 bases). The V end was cut by 4 bases, the J end by 4 bases, with 20 bases between. CDR3 length: 16 residues. CDR1 is SGHDT and CDR2 is YYEEEE in the germline V gene. The CDR3: CASSGRRGGLPETQYF. The CDR3 DNA sequence: TGTGCCAGCAGCGGTCGGCGGGGCGGTCTTCCAGAGACCCAGTACTTC.

This clone was seen repeatedly, ten times or more. The chain is built from TRBV29-1 and TRBJ2-5; a possible D gene is TRBD1 (6 bases). The V end lost 4 bases, the J end lost 7 bases, and 16 bases lay between the germline ends. The CDR3 runs to 13 residues. CDR1 is SQVTM and CDR2 is ANQGSEA in the germline V gene. The CDR3 reads CSVAPGAVGTQYF. CDR3 coding DNA: TGCAGCGTTGCGCCAGGGGCCGTGGGGACCCAGTACTTC.

The genes are TRBV9 and TRBJ1-1, with TRBD1 matching 8 bases. This CDR3 region has 15 residues. CDR1 and CDR2 from the germline V gene are SGDLS and YYNGEE. V was clipped by 4 bases and J by 3 bases; unmatched bases: 8. CDR3: CASSSVDRAYTEAFF. The DNA for the CDR3 is TGTGCCAGCAGCTCAGTGGACAGGGCGTACACTGAAGCTTTCTTT.

The chain links TRBV20-1 to TRBJ2-3; no clear D. The CDR3 runs to 11 residues. Germline V gives CDR1 DFQATT, CDR2 SNEGSKA (reference sequence). Trimming stripped 0 bases from V and 7 bases from J, with 5 bases between. DNA for the CDR3: TGCAGTGCTAGAGACTTTTATACGCAGTATTTT. Protein product: CSARDFYTQYF.

This clone showed up just a few times. The V gene is TRBV30, the J gene TRBJ2-7; the D is unclear. V shed 6 bases and J shed 0 bases, with 12 bases lying between them. This CDR3 is built from 13 residues. Germline V CDR1 and CDR2: GTSNPN, SVGIG (reference sequence). The CDR3 protein is CACGNDRSYEQYF. The CDR3 region has the DNA TGTGCCTGCGGAAATGACCGCTCCTACGAGCAGTACTTC. Full variable domain (missing parts from reference TRBV30 and TRBJ2-7): SQTIHQWPATLVQPVGSPLSLECTVEGTSNPNLYWYRQAAGRGLQLLFYSVGIGQISSEVPQNLSASRPQDRQFILSSKKLLLSDSGFYLCACGNDRSYEQYFGPGTRLTVT.

This chain uses TRBV5-6 with TRBJ1-2, with 7 bases matching TRBD1. Germline CDR1 reads SGHDT; CDR2 reads YYEEEE. The trim removed 0 bases at V and 9 bases at J, leaving 8 bases unmatched. The CDR3 totals 14 residues. The chain's CDR3 is CASSLADRDSSYTF. In DNA, the CDR3 is TGTGCCAGCAGCTTGGCCGACCGGGACAGCAGCTACACCTTC. Drawing the rest from reference TRBV5-6 and TRBJ1-2, the complete variable domain is DAGVTQSPTHLIKTRGQQVTLRCSPKSGHDTVSWYQQALGQGPQFIFQYYEEEERQRGNFPDRFSGHQFPNYSSELNVNALLLGDSALYLCASSLADRDSSYTFGSGTRLTVV.

This chain links TRBV19 with TRBJ2-2; no definite D call. The CDR3 covers 14 residues. V was clipped by 3 bases and J by 4 bases, with 9 bases between them. Looked up from germline, CDR1 is LNHDA and CDR2 is SQIVND (reference sequence). Here the CDR3 reads CASSIARSTGELFF. The CDR3 nucleotides are TGTGCCAGTAGTATTGCCAGATCCACCGGGGAGCTGTTTTTT.

The V call is TRBV7-6, the J call TRBJ2-6; a weak D match, TRBD1 (6 bases). This CDR3 is 16 amino acids long. The germline gives CDR1 SGHVS, CDR2 FNYEAQ. Trimming removed 5 bases at V and 1 base at J, with 12 bases between. CDR3 bases: TGTGCCAGCAGCGTTTTGAGGGGGTCTGGGGCCAACGTCCTGACTTTC. It specifies CASSVLRGSGANVLTF.

V and J are TRBV5-6 and TRBJ1-4; D call uncertain. The CDR3 runs 15 residues. V lost 5 bases to trimming and J lost 5 bases, with 16 bases between them. The germline CDR1 and CDR2 sequences are SGHDT and YYEEEE. The CDR3 here is CASSRRQPFNEKLFF. The DNA for the CDR3 is TGTGCCAGCAGTCGACGCCAGCCGTTCAATGAAAAACTGTTTTTT.

This clone was recorded only once. This chain uses TRBV30 with TRBJ2-7; the D is unclear. V was shortened by 4 bases and J by 0 bases, with 10 bases between the two germline ends. Germline-derived CDR1 and CDR2 are GTSNPN and SVGIG (reference sequence). The CDR3 has 13 amino acids. CDR3 region: CAWKTRTSYEQYF. Here the CDR3 DNA reads TGTGCCTGGAAGACACGAACCTCCTACGAGCAGTACTTC.

The rearrangement uses TRBV29-1 and TRBJ2-6; D is unclear. The ends were cut back, 7 bases at V and 2 bases at J, with 12 bases in the middle. This CDR3 is built from 14 residues. CDR1 SQVTM and CDR2 ANQGSEA come from the germline V gene. In DNA form, the CDR3 reads TGCAGCGCGACCCCAGGTACTGGGGCCAACGTCCTGACTTTC. It encodes CSATPGTGANVLTF. Together with reference TRBV29-1 and TRBJ2-6, the CDR3 gives the full variable domain: SAVISQKPSRDICQRGTSLTIQCQVDSQVTMMFWYRQQPGQSLTLIATANQGSEATYESGFVIDKFPISRPNLTFSTLTVSNMSPEDSSIYLCSATPGTGANVLTFGAGSRLTVL.

The genes are TRBV2 and TRBJ2-6, with D uncertain. Germline loops: CDR1 SNHLY, CDR2 FYNNEI. The CDR3 has 13 amino acids. The V end was cut by 3 bases, the J end by 2 bases, with 2 bases between. CDR3 coding DNA: TGTGCCAGCAGTGATACTGGGGCCAACGTCCTGACTTTC. This translates into CASSDTGANVLTF.

The chain carries TRBV29-1 and TRBJ1-1; D may be TRBD1 (6 bases). The CDR3 consists of 13 residues. V was clipped by 7 bases and J by 3 bases, with 15 bases between them. Germline V gives CDR1 SQVTM, CDR2 ANQGSEA. Written as DNA, the CDR3 is TGCAGCGGGGCTAGGGACATCTACACTGAAGCTTTCTTT. Its protein product is CSGARDIYTEAFF.

V usage is TRBV2 and J usage is TRBJ1-2; tentatively, D is TRBD1 (6 bases). The CDR3 sequence is 12 residues long. V lost 1 base and J 9 bases, leaving 9 bases between the germline ends. Germline values: CDR1 SNHLY, CDR2 FYNNEI. CDR3 loop: CASSEGGRSYTF. The CDR3 nucleotides read TGTGCCAGCAGTGAAGGGGGGCGGAGCTACACCTTC.